One T cell receptor beta chain is described in this entry. Germline CDR1 reads SGDLS; CDR2 reads YYNGEE. V lost 7 bases and J lost 0, with 10 bases in between. CDR3 length: 14 residues. The sample comes from a study of blood T cell repertoires in COVID-19. At the level of the study: Donors in the United States, Italy and Spain gave samples during acute or convalescent COVID-19. PBMCs, B-cell-depleted T cells, or T cells provided the cDNA or gDNA that made up the material.

Source study methods: Nucleated cell counts were estimated from reference gene primer amplification. Libraries were prepared by immunoSEQ multiplex PCR; TCRdb keeps only in-frame clonotypes and omits some of them. The V and J calls and clone size come from that table; D and trimming were worked out from the DNA. The sample holds 200,000 to 250,000 clones, about 78% seen once. The chain recombines TRBV9 with TRBJ2-2, with a tentative D call TRBD2 (6 bases). The origin of this receptor is a woman in her seventies with acute or convalescent COVID-19. The sequenced material came from peripheral blood. The CDR3 sequence: CASASDSNTGELFF. The DNA of the CDR3 is TGTGCCAGCGCTAGCGACTCGAACACCGGGGAGCTGTTTTTT. The full variable domain, with the rest looked up from reference TRBV9 and TRBJ2-2, is DSGVTQTPKHLITATGQRVTLRCSPRSGDLSVYWYQQSLDQGLQFLIQYYNGEERAKGNILERFSAQQFPDLHSELNLSSLELGDSALYFCASASDSNTGELFFGEGSRLTVL.